This is a list of T cell receptor beta chains from one sample in a study of blood T cell repertoires in COVID-19. Sequencing used immunoSEQ multiplex PCR; TCRdb keeps in-frame clones, though not all of them. The data hold under 100,000 clones, with around 80% observed a single time. Specimen: peripheral blood. The receptors derive from a woman in her sixties with acute or convalescent COVID-19. CDR3s include the opening cysteine and the closing phenylalanine or tryptophan. Each record gives: CDR3 DNA, CDR3 protein, J gene, D gene, V gene, clone size. D genes are given only for firm matches. Size tells how often a clone was seen (once, few, many) or the class of an expanded clone, and some rows leave it out.

cdr3_nt: TGTGCCAGCACCCCCTCTTCCGACAGGGGAAGGGAAAAACTGTTTTTT
cdr3_aa: CASTPSSDRGREKLFF
j_call: TRBJ1-4
d_call: TRBD1
v_call: TRBV11-2
clone_size: NA

cdr3_nt: TGCGCCAGCAGCCAAACCGATGGGACTAGCGGGAGCCGGGCCCCAGATACGCAGTATTTT
cdr3_aa: CASSQTDGTSGSRAPDTQYF
j_call: TRBJ2-3
d_call: TRBD2
v_call: TRBV4-1
clone_size: NA

cdr3_nt: TGTGCCAGCAGTTACCCCCTAGGACTAGCGGGAGCTGAGCAGTTCTTC
cdr3_aa: CASSYPLGLAGAEQFF
j_call: TRBJ2-1
d_call: TRBD2
v_call: TRBV6-2/TRBV6-3
clone_size: once

cdr3_nt: TGTGCCTGGAGGGGGGGTTCGGGGAACACTGAAGCTTTCTTT
cdr3_aa: CAWRGGSGNTEAFF
j_call: TRBJ1-1
d_call: NA
v_call: TRBV30
clone_size: NA

cdr3_nt: TGCAGTGCTAGTCCCCCCGGAGGACTAGCGGGAGGGAGCACAGATACGCAGTATTTT
cdr3_aa: CSASPPGGLAGGSTDTQYF
j_call: TRBJ2-3
d_call: TRBD2
v_call: TRBV20-1
clone_size: NA

cdr3_nt: TGTGCCAGCAGCCCCTCGAGGGCTGGAGGCTATGGCTACACCTTC
cdr3_aa: CASSPSRAGGYGYTF
j_call: TRBJ1-2
d_call: NA
v_call: TRBV7-2
clone_size: NA

cdr3_nt: TGTGCCACCAGTGATTCGCGGGACTTGCTCAATGAGCAGTTCTTC
cdr3_aa: CATSDSRDLLNEQFF
j_call: TRBJ2-1
d_call: NA
v_call: TRBV24-1
clone_size: NA

cdr3_nt: TGCGCCAGCAGCCTCTTCTACTCGCCCATCTCCACAGATACGCAGTATTTT
cdr3_aa: CASSLFYSPISTDTQYF
j_call: TRBJ2-3
d_call: NA
v_call: TRBV23-1
clone_size: NA

cdr3_nt: TGCGCCAGCAGCCGGACAGGGGGCGCGCACACTGAAGCTTTCTTT
cdr3_aa: CASSRTGGAHTEAFF
j_call: TRBJ1-1
d_call: TRBD1
v_call: TRBV5-1
clone_size: NA

cdr3_nt: TGTGCCAGCAGCCCGGGGGATAATCAGCCCCAGCATTTT
cdr3_aa: CASSPGDNQPQHF
j_call: TRBJ1-5
d_call: NA
v_call: TRBV7-9
clone_size: few

cdr3_nt: TGTGCCAGCAGCGTAGGGAGTAGCGGTGAAGCTTTCTTT
cdr3_aa: CASSVGSSGEAFF
j_call: TRBJ1-1
d_call: NA
v_call: TRBV9
clone_size: NA

cdr3_nt: TGTGCCAGCAGTTTAAGCCTAAGCACAGATACGCAGTATTTT
cdr3_aa: CASSLSLSTDTQYF
j_call: TRBJ2-3
d_call: NA
v_call: TRBV27
clone_size: NA

cdr3_nt: TGCGCCAGCAGCCAAGATCGGACAGGTAGCTTCTACGAGCAGTACTTC
cdr3_aa: CASSQDRTGSFYEQYF
j_call: TRBJ2-7
d_call: TRBD1
v_call: TRBV4-1
clone_size: few

cdr3_nt: TGCGCCAGCAGCGGGACAGGGGCTAATGAAAAACTGTTTTTT
cdr3_aa: CASSGTGANEKLFF
j_call: TRBJ1-4
d_call: TRBD1
v_call: TRBV5-1
clone_size: NA

cdr3_nt: TGTGCCAGCAGTTTACTAGCGGGAAACGGCTACACCTTC
cdr3_aa: CASSLLAGNGYTF
j_call: TRBJ1-2
d_call: NA
v_call: TRBV27
clone_size: NA

cdr3_nt: TGTGCCAGCAGCTTAACGCAGGGTGGGAATGAGCAGTTCTTC
cdr3_aa: CASSLTQGGNEQFF
j_call: TRBJ2-1
d_call: NA
v_call: TRBV11-1
clone_size: few

cdr3_nt: TGTGCCAGCAGCGTTACAGGGGGAAGTGGCTACACCTTC
cdr3_aa: CASSVTGGSGYTF
j_call: TRBJ1-2
d_call: TRBD1
v_call: TRBV11-2
clone_size: NA

cdr3_nt: TGTGCCAGCAGTCGGTACCAAGAGACCCAGTACTTC
cdr3_aa: CASSRYQETQYF
j_call: TRBJ2-5
d_call: NA
v_call: TRBV12-3/TRBV12-4
clone_size: NA

cdr3_nt: TGTGCCAGCAGCCAAGGTTGGGGGGACTATGGCTACACCTTC
cdr3_aa: CASSQGWGDYGYTF
j_call: TRBJ1-2
d_call: NA
v_call: TRBV3-1/TRBV3-2
clone_size: once

cdr3_nt: TGTGCCAGCAGCGGACTAGGTGGAGAGACCCAGTACTTC
cdr3_aa: CASSGLGGETQYF
j_call: TRBJ2-5
d_call: TRBD2
v_call: TRBV7-3
clone_size: NA

cdr3_nt: TGTGCCTGGAGTTCCACCGGGACAGGTACTAACTATGGCTACACCTTC
cdr3_aa: CAWSSTGTGTNYGYTF
j_call: TRBJ1-2
d_call: TRBD1
v_call: TRBV30
clone_size: once

cdr3_nt: TGTGCCAGCAGCCAAGAACAGGGGGGCAATCAGCCCCAGCATTTT
cdr3_aa: CASSQEQGGNQPQHF
j_call: TRBJ1-5
d_call: TRBD1
v_call: TRBV3-1/TRBV3-2
clone_size: NA

cdr3_nt: TGTGCCAGCAGGGGGGCGCCTAATGAAAAACTGTTTTTT
cdr3_aa: CASRGAPNEKLFF
j_call: TRBJ1-4
d_call: NA
v_call: TRBV5-4
clone_size: NA

cdr3_nt: TGTGCCAGCAGCTTACGACAGAGAGAAAAACTGTTTTTT
cdr3_aa: CASSLRQREKLFF
j_call: TRBJ1-4
d_call: NA
v_call: TRBV7-2
clone_size: NA

cdr3_nt: TGTGCCAGCAGCGCCCGGGGGGCCTGGACCCAAGACGAGCAGTACTTC
cdr3_aa: CASSARGAWTQDEQYF
j_call: TRBJ2-7
d_call: NA
v_call: TRBV9
clone_size: NA

cdr3_nt: TGTGCCAGCAGCTTAGGGGCGGGAGTAAGTACCGGGGAGCTGTTTTTT
cdr3_aa: CASSLGAGVSTGELFF
j_call: TRBJ2-2
d_call: TRBD2
v_call: TRBV13
clone_size: once

cdr3_nt: TGTGCCAGCCGAACAGGGATGGTGCAGCCCCAGCATTTT
cdr3_aa: CASRTGMVQPQHF
j_call: TRBJ1-5
d_call: NA
v_call: TRBV6-5
clone_size: NA

cdr3_nt: TGTGCCAGCAGCGTATGGCGGGGGGGCACAGATACGCAGTATTTT
cdr3_aa: CASSVWRGGTDTQYF
j_call: TRBJ2-3
d_call: TRBD2
v_call: TRBV9
clone_size: NA

cdr3_nt: TGTGCCAGCAGCTCGGACAGGGCTGGAAACACCATATATTTT
cdr3_aa: CASSSDRAGNTIYF
j_call: TRBJ1-3
d_call: TRBD1
v_call: TRBV11-3
clone_size: few

cdr3_nt: TGCGCCAGCAGCTTGGACGGGACTCTTAGCACAGATACGCAGTATTTT
cdr3_aa: CASSLDGTLSTDTQYF
j_call: TRBJ2-3
d_call: NA
v_call: TRBV5-1
clone_size: NA

cdr3_nt: TGTGCCAGCAGGCGACCGGGACATAACACCGGGGAGCTGTTTTTT
cdr3_aa: CASRRPGHNTGELFF
j_call: TRBJ2-2
d_call: NA
v_call: TRBV6-5
clone_size: NA

cdr3_nt: TGTGCCAGCAGTGACCGGACAGGGGGCGTGAATGAGCAGTTCTTC
cdr3_aa: CASSDRTGGVNEQFF
j_call: TRBJ2-1
d_call: TRBD1
v_call: TRBV6-1
clone_size: NA

cdr3_nt: TGCGCCAGCAGCCAAGTCAAGCCGGGATCTGCTTCGTCTGGCTATGGCTACACCTTC
cdr3_aa: CASSQVKPGSASSGYGYTF
j_call: TRBJ1-2
d_call: NA
v_call: TRBV4-1
clone_size: few

cdr3_nt: TGTGCCAGCAAACTGACTAGCGGCCACACAGATACGCAGTATTTT
cdr3_aa: CASKLTSGHTDTQYF
j_call: TRBJ2-3
d_call: TRBD2
v_call: TRBV5-8
clone_size: NA

cdr3_nt: TGTGCCAGCAGCCTCGAGACTAGCGGGGTGGCAGATACGCAGTATTTT
cdr3_aa: CASSLETSGVADTQYF
j_call: TRBJ2-3
d_call: TRBD2
v_call: TRBV4-2
clone_size: NA

cdr3_nt: TGCGCCAGCAGCCAAGTCGGTCTGCATGGCTACACCTTC
cdr3_aa: CASSQVGLHGYTF
j_call: TRBJ1-2
d_call: NA
v_call: TRBV4-3
clone_size: NA

cdr3_nt: TGTGCCAGCAGCTTGGCGGCAGGGTACACTGAAGCTTTCTTT
cdr3_aa: CASSLAAGYTEAFF
j_call: TRBJ1-1
d_call: NA
v_call: TRBV5-4
clone_size: NA

cdr3_nt: TGTGCCAGCAGCTTAGGCCCCTATTATACAGACAGAGACTATGGCTACACCTTC
cdr3_aa: CASSLGPYYTDRDYGYTF
j_call: TRBJ1-2
d_call: NA
v_call: TRBV11-2
clone_size: NA

cdr3_nt: TGTGCCAGCAGGAGGGGACTAGCGGGGGGGCCGACCAAAAACATTCAGTACTTC
cdr3_aa: CASRRGLAGGPTKNIQYF
j_call: TRBJ2-4
d_call: TRBD2
v_call: TRBV2
clone_size: few

cdr3_nt: TGTGCCACCAGCAGCGACAGGGGGCCGAGGGGGAATGAAAAACTGTTTTTT
cdr3_aa: CATSSDRGPRGNEKLFF
j_call: TRBJ1-4
d_call: TRBD1
v_call: TRBV15
clone_size: NA

cdr3_nt: TGTGCCAGCAGTTACTCTGGACAGGGGAAAACTGAAGCTTTCTTT
cdr3_aa: CASSYSGQGKTEAFF
j_call: TRBJ1-1
d_call: TRBD1
v_call: TRBV6-5
clone_size: NA

cdr3_nt: TGTGCCAGCAGCTATAGAGCCTACGAGCAGTACTTC
cdr3_aa: CASSYRAYEQYF
j_call: TRBJ2-7
d_call: NA
v_call: TRBV5-8
clone_size: once

cdr3_nt: TGTGCCAGCAGCTTAGAAGGGAGACCAGAAGAGACCCAGTACTTC
cdr3_aa: CASSLEGRPEETQYF
j_call: TRBJ2-5
d_call: NA
v_call: TRBV11-3
clone_size: NA

cdr3_nt: TGTGCCAGCAGCCAAGATCCGGGGAACACTGAAGCTTTCTTT
cdr3_aa: CASSQDPGNTEAFF
j_call: TRBJ1-1
d_call: NA
v_call: TRBV14
clone_size: NA

cdr3_nt: TGTGCCAGCAGCCAGACACCCAACTATGGCTACACCTTC
cdr3_aa: CASSQTPNYGYTF
j_call: TRBJ1-2
d_call: NA
v_call: TRBV7-3
clone_size: NA

cdr3_nt: TGTGCCAGCAGTTACGACAGGGGAGGGAATGAGCAGTTCTTC
cdr3_aa: CASSYDRGGNEQFF
j_call: TRBJ2-1
d_call: NA
v_call: TRBV6-5
clone_size: NA

cdr3_nt: TGTGCTAGCAGCTTATCCGAGTCAGGGACTCACTATGGCTACACCTTC
cdr3_aa: CASSLSESGTHYGYTF
j_call: TRBJ1-2
d_call: NA
v_call: TRBV7-7
clone_size: few

cdr3_nt: TGTGCCAGCAGCACGCTACAGGGGGTCAGGGATGAGCAGTTCTTC
cdr3_aa: CASSTLQGVRDEQFF
j_call: TRBJ2-1
d_call: TRBD1
v_call: TRBV9
clone_size: few

cdr3_nt: TGTGCCAGCAGTTCCGGGACAGGTGCAGTGTACGAGCAGTACTTC
cdr3_aa: CASSSGTGAVYEQYF
j_call: TRBJ2-7
d_call: TRBD1
v_call: TRBV6-5
clone_size: few

cdr3_nt: TGTGCCAGCAGCGTATATTCTGGAAACACCATATATTTT
cdr3_aa: CASSVYSGNTIYF
j_call: TRBJ1-3
d_call: NA
v_call: TRBV9
clone_size: NA

cdr3_nt: TGTGCCAGCAGCTCACTTGGACAGGCCAGCTCCTACAATGAGCAGTTCTTC
cdr3_aa: CASSSLGQASSYNEQFF
j_call: TRBJ2-1
d_call: TRBD1
v_call: TRBV7-9
clone_size: NA

cdr3_nt: TGTGCCTGGAGGGGACACTACGAGCAGTACTTC
cdr3_aa: CAWRGHYEQYF
j_call: TRBJ2-7
d_call: NA
v_call: TRBV30
clone_size: NA

cdr3_nt: TGCGCCAGCACCACAAATCCGGGACAGGGATTCACTGAAGCTTTCTTT
cdr3_aa: CASTTNPGQGFTEAFF
j_call: TRBJ1-1
d_call: TRBD1
v_call: TRBV5-1
clone_size: NA